The next 26 T cell receptor beta chains were all read from a single sample in a study of control samples from healthy donors and cancer patients. This table comes from immunoSEQ multiplex PCR, and its TCRdb copy is limited to in-frame clones, with some not included. Of over 120,000 clones in the sample, 85% to 95% were seen once. The sample consisted of PBMCs. These receptors were taken from a man aged 55 to 70 with colorectal cancer.

This rearrangement joins TRBV13 to TRBJ2-7; 8 bases are a match to TRBD1. J was trimmed by 5 bases and V by 0 bases; bases with no gene match: 3. Germline V gives CDR1 PRHDT, CDR2 FYEKMQ (reference sequence). This CDR3 spans 14 amino acids. CDR3 nucleotide sequence: TGTGCCAGCAGCTTAGGGGACAGGGAGGACGAGCAGTACTTC. Translation gives CASSLGDREDEQYF. The full variable domain, in which reference TRBV13 and TRBJ2-7 provide the parts outside the CDR3, is AAGVIQSPRHLIKEKRETATLKCYPIPRHDTVYWYQQGPGQDPQFLISFYEKMQSDKGSIPDRFSAQQFSDYHSELNMSSLELGDSALYFCASSLGDREDEQYFGPGTRLTVT.

The chain joins TRBV5-1 to TRBJ2-2, with 9 bases matching TRBD1. V was clipped by 0 bases and J by 0 bases; unmatched bases: 6. CDR1 is SGHRS and CDR2 is YFSETQ in the germline V gene. The CDR3 has 18 residues. The CDR3 DNA follows: TGCGCCAGCAGCTTGGGGAGGGGGACAGGGTCGAACACCGGGGAGCTGTTTTTT. Its protein is CASSLGRGTGSNTGELFF.

The chain recombines TRBV6-6 with TRBJ2-1; 9 nucleotides line up with TRBD1. CDR1 is MNHNY, CDR2 SVGAGI, per germline (reference sequence). CDR3 size: 13 residues. Trimming removed 6 bases from V and 8 bases from J; junction bases left unmatched: 5. CDR3 in amino acids: CASRDRGRDEQFF. The CDR3 region has the DNA TGTGCCAGCAGGGACAGGGGACGAGATGAGCAGTTCTTC.

V is TRBV7-2 and J is TRBJ2-5; unclear D gene. The CDR3 totals 14 residues. The germline CDR1 and CDR2 sequences are SGHTA and FQGNSA. The ends were cut back, 1 base at V and 3 bases at J, with 9 bases in the middle. The CDR3 region is CASSLVRREETQYF. In nucleotides, the CDR3 is TGTGCCAGCAGCTTAGTTAGACGTGAAGAGACCCAGTACTTC.

J is TRBJ1-4 and V is TRBV15; 8 bases line up with TRBD1. The trim removed 0 bases at V and 8 bases at J, leaving 8 bases unmatched. Germline V CDR1 and CDR2: LNHNV, YYDKDF (reference sequence). This CDR3 comprises 16 residues. CDR3 sequence reads: CATSRDIPNRGEKLFF. The DNA of the CDR3 is TGTGCCACCAGCAGAGATATCCCGAACAGGGGGGAAAAACTGTTTTTT.

This clone came up once. The chain combines TRBV4-3 with TRBJ1-2; TRBD1 might be the D (5 bases). V was clipped by 4 bases and J by 1 base, with 13 bases between them. The CDR3 covers 15 residues. Germline lookup yields CDR1 LGHNA and CDR2 YSLEER. CDR3 loop: CASSPKGAVNYGYTF. CDR3 in DNA: TGCGCCAGCAGCCCCAAAGGGGCCGTTAACTATGGCTACACCTTC.

The chain employs TRBV5-1 and TRBJ1-1; unclear D gene. Trimming cost V 1 base and J 0 bases, with 10 bases left between them. The CDR3 has 15 amino acids. Germline loops: CDR1 SGHRS, CDR2 YFSETQ. In DNA form, the CDR3 reads TGCGCCAGCAGCTTGAATCCGGGCCTGAACACTGAAGCTTTCTTT. Amino acids: CASSLNPGLNTEAFF.

This clone appeared a few times. The chain recombines TRBV2 with TRBJ1-2; D gene ambiguous. CDR1 is SNHLY and CDR2 is FYNNEI in the germline V gene. The ends were cut back, 5 bases at V and 6 bases at J, with 25 bases in the middle. The CDR3 consists of 17 residues. As DNA, the CDR3 is TGTGCCAGCAGTCGACCCGGGAGCGGGATAGGAGGTAATGGCTACACCTTC. Translation: CASSRPGSGIGGNGYTF. Full variable domain (rest looked up from reference TRBV2 and TRBJ1-2): EPEVTQTPSHQVTQMGQEVILRCVPISNHLYFYWYRQILGQKVEFLVSFYNNEISEKSEIFDDQFSVERPDGSNFTLKIRSTKLEDSAMYFCASSRPGSGIGGNGYTFGSGTRLTVV.

This chain uses TRBV19 with TRBJ1-5; D is ambiguous. V was trimmed by 10 bases and J by 0 bases, leaving 13 bases between them. The CDR3 runs to 14 residues. Per germline, CDR1 LNHDA and CDR2 SQIVND (reference sequence). CDR3 in DNA: TGTGCCACCGCGGACCTATATAGCAATCAGCCCCAGCATTTT. Amino acids: CATADLYSNQPQHF.

The CDR3 DNA is TGTGCCTGGAGTGTCTACAGGACGAACACTGAAGCTTTCTTT. Its translation is CAWSVYRTNTEAFF. The rearrangement links TRBV30 to TRBJ1-1; possible D gene TRBD1, 5 bases. This CDR3 is built from 14 residues. Trimming removed 0 bases from V and 1 base from J, with 9 bases in between. From germline, CDR1 is GTSNPN and CDR2 SVGIG (reference sequence).

This chain connects TRBV12-3 or TRBV12-4 to TRBJ1-1; TRBD1 is a possible D gene (5 bases). V was pared by 6 bases and J by 2 bases, with 10 bases between. The CDR3 has 13 amino acids. The CDR3 DNA sequence: TGTGCCAGCAGGGGTCAGGGAAACACTGAAGCTTTCTTT. It translates to CASRGQGNTEAFF.

The J gene is TRBJ1-2, the V gene TRBV29-1; 10 bases are shared with TRBD1. J was trimmed by 0 bases and V by 7 bases; bases with no gene match: 2. Germline CDR1 reads SQVTM; CDR2 reads ANQGSEA. The CDR3 has 13 amino acids. Here the CDR3 reads CSAGTGANYGYTF. The CDR3 DNA reads TGCAGCGCCGGGACAGGGGCTAACTATGGCTACACCTTC. The full variable domain, with the rest looked up from reference TRBV29-1 and TRBJ1-2, is SAVISQKPSRDICQRGTSLTIQCQVDSQVTMMFWYRQQPGQSLTLIATANQGSEATYESGFVIDKFPISRPNLTFSTLTVSNMSPEDSSIYLCSAGTGANYGYTFGSGTRLTVV.

The V gene is TRBV2, the J gene TRBJ2-7; 11 bases match TRBD1. The V segment lost 8 bases and the J segment 9 bases; nucleotides outside the gene matches: 3. This CDR3 has 11 residues. Germline CDR1 and CDR2: SNHLY and FYNNEI. For the CDR3, the DNA is TGTGCCAGCGGGACAGGGGGACGGCAGTACTTC. It translates to CASGTGGRQYF.

The chain links TRBV5-1 to TRBJ1-5; TRBD1 agrees at 7 bases. Losses at the gene ends were 0 bases for V and 5 bases for J; bases not matched to a gene: 2. The germline V gene encodes CDR1 SGHRS and CDR2 YFSETQ. CDR3 size: 14 residues. CDR3 in DNA: TGCGCCAGCAGCTTGGAGGGGACAGATCAGCCCCAGCATTTT. This translates into CASSLEGTDQPQHF.

V is TRBV5-1 and J is TRBJ1-3; 8 bases match TRBD1. V gave up 4 bases and J gave up 2 bases; unmatched junction bases: 8. The length of the CDR3 is 16 residues. CDR1 is SGHRS, CDR2 YFSETQ, per germline. The CDR3 reads CASSPGQGDTGNTIYF. The CDR3 nucleotides are TGCGCCAGCAGCCCTGGACAGGGTGATACTGGAAACACCATATATTTT.

This chain joins TRBV6-5 and TRBJ2-3, with D perhaps matching TRBD2 (7 bases). Germline CDR1 is MNHEY and CDR2 is SVGAGI. This CDR3 comprises 13 residues. V was pared by 11 bases and J by 1 base, with 13 bases between. CDR3 coding DNA: TGTGCCTTAAGGGGGGGAGGCACAGATACGCAGTATTTT. This encodes CALRGGGTDTQYF.

The chain's CDR3 is CASTPAGQGSGNTIYF. The DNA of the CDR3 is TGTGCCAGCACCCCCGCCGGACAGGGTTCTGGAAACACCATATATTTT. The gene calls are TRBV6-6 and TRBJ1-3, with 8 bases matching TRBD1. The germline gives CDR1 MNHNY, CDR2 SVGAGI (reference sequence). V shed 7 bases and J 1 base; nucleotides not matched to a gene: 9. The CDR3 is 16 residues long.

The genes are TRBV6-5 and TRBJ2-7; 7 bases are a match to TRBD1. The CDR3 loop spans 14 amino acids. Germline CDR1 and CDR2: MNHEY and SVGAGI. Unmatched junction bases numbered 6, after V lost 7 bases and J lost 0 bases. CDR3 sequence reads: CASTPTGSSYEQYF. The CDR3 bases are TGTGCCAGCACTCCGACAGGGAGCTCCTACGAGCAGTACTTC.

The chain has TRBV10-1 and TRBJ2-5; TRBD2 matches at 10 bases. The CDR3 totals 16 residues. CDR1 WNHNN and CDR2 SYGVQD come from the germline V gene (reference sequence). The junction had 3 bases not matched to a gene; V was cut back by 0 bases and J by 2 bases. The chain's CDR3 is CASSESRTSGQETQYF. The CDR3 coding sequence is TGCGCCAGCAGTGAGTCGAGGACTAGCGGTCAAGAGACCCAGTACTTC.

CDR3 sequence reads: CASIRTGGTTNEKLFF. CDR3 DNA: TGTGCCAGCATCAGGACAGGCGGTACAACTAATGAAAAACTGTTTTTT. This chain joins TRBV7-9 and TRBJ1-4; 7 nucleotides match TRBD1. The CDR3 spans 16 residues. Germline V lookup: CDR1 SEHNR, CDR2 FQNEAQ (reference sequence). Unmatched junction bases numbered 8, after V lost 7 bases and J lost 0 bases.

The gene calls are TRBV9 and TRBJ2-1; 7 bases match TRBD1. This CDR3 is 16 amino acids long. V was clipped by 3 bases and J by 6 bases; unmatched bases: 12. Germline CDR1 and CDR2: SGDLS and YYNGEE. The CDR3 loop is CASSARQGKGANEQFF. CDR3 in DNA: TGTGCCAGCAGCGCTCGACAGGGAAAGGGGGCCAATGAGCAGTTCTTC.

V gene TRBV11-1 combines with J gene TRBJ1-1; D might be TRBD1 (5 bases). The germline CDR1 and CDR2 sequences are SGHAT and FQDESV (reference sequence). The ends were cut back, 5 bases at V and 3 bases at J, with 13 bases in the middle. This CDR3 comprises 14 residues. The CDR3 spells CASSRRGSDTEAFF. The CDR3 DNA follows: TGTGCCAGCAGCCGCCGGGGCTCGGACACTGAAGCTTTCTTT.

The gene calls are TRBV15 and TRBJ2-2; weak D call: TRBD1 (6 bases). The CDR3 sequence is 15 residues long. Germline lookup yields CDR1 LNHNV and CDR2 YYDKDF (reference sequence). V was trimmed by 6 bases and J by 1 base, leaving 12 bases between them. The CDR3 loop reads CATRSDRLNTGELFF. The CDR3 DNA is TGTGCCACCAGGTCGGACAGACTGAACACCGGGGAGCTGTTTTTT.

V usage is TRBV6-5 and J usage is TRBJ1-2; 7 bases match TRBD1. This CDR3 comprises 15 residues. Germline V CDR1 and CDR2: MNHEY, SVGAGI. Germline trimming cut 4 bases from V and 4 bases from J; bases unmatched to any gene: 9. The CDR3 sequence is CASSSRDSRSYGYTF. The CDR3 DNA sequence: TGTGCCAGCAGTTCCCGGGACAGCAGATCCTATGGCTACACCTTC.

This rearrangement joins TRBV6-1 to TRBJ2-3; TRBD1 aligns across 11 bases. J lost 3 bases, V lost 2 bases, and 4 bases had no gene match. CDR3 size: 16 residues. Per germline, CDR1 MNHNS and CDR2 SASEGT. The CDR3 bases are TGTGCCAGCAGTGAACTCGGGACAGGGGGGACAGATACGCAGTATTTT. This gives the protein CASSELGTGGTDTQYF.

The chain carries TRBV19 and TRBJ1-1, with TRBD1 matching 7 bases. V lost 10 bases to trimming and J lost 0 bases; unmatched junction nucleotides: 5. Germline CDR1 and CDR2: LNHDA and SQIVND (reference sequence). This CDR3 comprises 13 residues. For the CDR3, the DNA is TGTGCCACGACAGGGCCGATGAACACTGAAGCTTTCTTT. Amino acids: CATTGPMNTEAFF.